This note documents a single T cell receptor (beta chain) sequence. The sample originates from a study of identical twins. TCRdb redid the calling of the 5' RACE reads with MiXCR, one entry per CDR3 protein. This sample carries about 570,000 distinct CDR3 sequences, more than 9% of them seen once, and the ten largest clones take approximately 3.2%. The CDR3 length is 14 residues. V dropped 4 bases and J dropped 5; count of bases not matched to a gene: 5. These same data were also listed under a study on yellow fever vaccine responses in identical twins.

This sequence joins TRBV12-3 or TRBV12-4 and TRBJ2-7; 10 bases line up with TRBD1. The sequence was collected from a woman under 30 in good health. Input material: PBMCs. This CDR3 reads CASSSDRGRDEQYF. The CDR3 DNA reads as TGTGCCAGCAGTTCTGACAGGGGGCGCGACGAGCAGTACTTC.